Here is one TCR beta chain with its context. Its antigen is as yet unknown. The J segment lost 7 bases and the V segment lost 3 bases, leaving 17 bases of the junction unmatched. This CDR3 is 17 amino acids long. The germline gives CDR1 SGHRS, CDR2 YFSETQ. The data belong to a study of OX40 agonist ivuxolimab in advanced cancers. Study-level background: Prior anti-PD-1, anti-PD-L1 or anti-CTLA-4 therapy was allowed; around 40% had some.

Study results and caveats: Normalized T-cell clonal expansion was also low in a subset of nonresponders. On average, CD8+ T cells showed a greater number of expanded clones than CD4+.

Using immunoSEQ multiplex PCR, the repertoire was profiled, and TCRdb retains in-frame clones only, with some absent. The sample shows roughly 80,000 clones, about nine tenths of them seen only once. The V call is TRBV5-1, the J call TRBJ1-2; 8 bases are a match to TRBD1. Source: CD4+ or CD8+ T cells sorted from blood, taken in a trial of the OX40 agonist ivuxolimab. The TCR originated in an adult with an advanced solid tumor such as melanoma, head and neck, liver or kidney cancer. CDR3 region: CASSSGGSGQGTRGYTF. The CDR3, as DNA: TGCGCCAGCAGCTCCGGCGGGTCCGGACAGGGAACCCGTGGCTACACCTTC. Full variable domain (missing parts from reference TRBV5-1 and TRBJ1-2): KAGVTQTPRYLIKTRGQQVTLSCSPISGHRSVSWYQQTPGQGLQFLFEYFSETQRNKGNFPGRFSGRQFSNSRSEMNVSTLELGDSALYLCASSSGGSGQGTRGYTFGSGTRLTVV.